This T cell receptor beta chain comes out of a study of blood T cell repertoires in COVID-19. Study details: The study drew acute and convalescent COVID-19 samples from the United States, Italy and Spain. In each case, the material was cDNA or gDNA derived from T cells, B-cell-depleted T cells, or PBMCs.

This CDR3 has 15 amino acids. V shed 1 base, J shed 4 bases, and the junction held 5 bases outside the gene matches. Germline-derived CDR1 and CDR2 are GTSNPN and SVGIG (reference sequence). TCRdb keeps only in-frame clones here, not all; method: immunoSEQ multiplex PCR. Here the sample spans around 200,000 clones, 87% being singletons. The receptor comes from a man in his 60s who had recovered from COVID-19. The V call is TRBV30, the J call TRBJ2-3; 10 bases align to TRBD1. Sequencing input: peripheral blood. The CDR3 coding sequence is TGTGCCTGGAGTGCCGGGACAGGGGTCGCAGATACGCAGTATTTT. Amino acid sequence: CAWSAGTGVADTQYF.